This T cell receptor beta chain is from a study of T-cell reconstitution after alpha-beta-depleted transplantation in children. This clonotype has only one observation. Unique molecular identifiers were built into the TCRbeta library. TCRdb used MiXCR to reprocess the PCR reads, holding one entry per CDR3 protein. The sample has nearly 350,000 distinct CDR3 sequences, around 15% seen once. The V gene lost 4 bases and the J gene lost 1 base, with 19 bases spanning the gap. The CDR3 loop spans 17 amino acids. The germline V gene encodes CDR1 MNHNS and CDR2 SASEGT. This rearrangement joins TRBV6-1 to TRBJ1-2; tentative D call: TRBD1 (6 bases). Sequenced here: PBMCs, mostly from graft donor cells, sampled 360 days after TCRalphabeta/CD19-depleted stem cell transplant. The receptor's source is a male patient under 10 years old who had a stem cell transplant for acute lymphoblastic leukemia, so the T cells may come from the graft donor. The DNA for the CDR3 is TGTGCCAGCAGTGGGGAGGGGGGACCCGTCCTTAACTATGGCTACACCTTC. This gives the protein CASSGEGGPVLNYGYTF.